Here is one T cell receptor beta chain with its context. This sample is part of a study of shared T cell receptors in the human thymus. The CDR3 has 12 residues. V was trimmed by 0 bases and J by 9 bases, leaving 7 bases between them. CDR1 is SGHRS, CDR2 YFSETQ, per germline. Profiling relied on immunoSEQ multiplex PCR, and the TCRdb table lists in-frame clones only, not all of them. The repertoire holds hundreds of thousands of clones, approximately 95% seen once, with approximately 0.02% in the top ten. The sequenced sample consisted of thymocytes. This TCR came from a human donor. The J gene is TRBJ2-1, the V gene TRBV5-1; possibly TRBD1 for D (6 bases). CDR3 in amino acids: CASSLAGAEQFF. CDR3 sequence (DNA): TGCGCCAGCAGCTTGGCAGGGGCTGAGCAGTTCTTC.